What follows is one T cell receptor (beta chain) and its context. As yet, its antigen is unknown. Libraries were prepared by immunoSEQ multiplex PCR; TCRdb keeps only in-frame clonotypes and omits some of them. The table includes fewer than 350,000 clones, over 75% detected once. This sample was taken from a study of cytomegalovirus exposure and HLA in healthy donors. CDR1 MGHDK and CDR2 SYGVNS come from the germline V gene. V lost 3 bases to trimming and J lost 6 bases, with 9 bases between them. This CDR3 is built from 13 residues. General study findings and limits: The study labeled under 200 TCR beta chains cytomegalovirus-associated.

This clonotype originated in a young woman in good health and CMV-seronegative. This chain links TRBV25-1 with TRBJ2-1; D perhaps matches TRBD2 (6 bases). The specimen was PBMCs. The CDR3: CASSEGGGNEQFF. CDR3 DNA sequence: TGTGCCAGCAGTGAGGGGGGAGGCAATGAGCAGTTCTTC.